The rows below give T cell receptor beta chains drawn from one sample of a study of blood T cells in healthy people across ages. TCRdb redid the calling of the 5' RACE reads with MiXCR, one entry per CDR3 protein. The sample has over a million distinct CDR3 sequences; roughly 45% are singletons. What was sequenced was blood. Receptors were obtained from a woman aged 18-29 years in good health. Both conserved end residues are part of each CDR3. The D gene is left open where the match is weak. Expanded clones are given a class, and other clones once, few, many or no size at all.

-,TRBJ2-1,TRBD1,TRBV29-1,CSVPDDRVTEQFF,TGCAGCGTCCCCGACGACAGGGTTACTGAGCAGTTCTTC
-,TRBJ2-2,-,TRBV10-3,CAISGPGTATGELFF,TGTGCCATCAGCGGTCCCGGGACGGCCACCGGGGAGCTGTTTTTT
few,TRBJ1-3,-,TRBV28,CATVTATNTIYF,TGTGCCACAGTGACCGCGACAAACACCATATATTTT
-,TRBJ1-1,-,TRBV2,CANSMYTEAFF,TGTGCCAACTCGATGTACACTGAAGCTTTCTTT
-,TRBJ2-1,TRBD2,TRBV2,CATATSGSYNEQFF,TGTGCCACCGCGACTAGCGGCTCCTACAATGAGCAGTTCTTC
-,TRBJ1-5,-,TRBV12-5,CASGFGQTSNQPQHF,TGTGCTAGTGGTTTCGGACAGACAAGCAATCAGCCCCAGCATTTT
-,TRBJ1-5,-,TRBV2,CASSLEGAGRQPQHF,TGTGCCAGCAGTCTCGAGGGTGCGGGTCGTCAGCCCCAGCATTTT
few,TRBJ1-1,-,TRBV10-3,CAISESSTGNTEAFF,TGTGCCATCAGTGAGTCCTCGACAGGGAACACTGAAGCTTTCTTT
-,TRBJ2-2,-,TRBV28,CASTETGERSTGELFF,TGTGCCAGCACCGAGACGGGAGAAAGGTCCACCGGGGAGCTGTTTTTT
-,TRBJ2-3,-,TRBV12-3/TRBV12-4,CASSTWGASTDTQYF,TGTGCCAGCAGCACCTGGGGAGCTAGCACAGATACGCAGTATTTT
few,TRBJ2-7,TRBD2,TRBV23-1,CASSQYLRLVEETSAKLYEQYF,TGCGCCAGCAGTCAATATTTGCGCTTGGTTGAGGAGACTAGCGCGAAACTCTACGAGCAGTACTTC
many,TRBJ1-5,-,TRBV7-9,CASSLDSQPQHF,TGTGCCAGCAGCTTAGATAGTCAGCCCCAGCATTTT
-,TRBJ2-5,-,TRBV7-2,CASGALRWTQYF,TGTGCCAGCGGTGCTCTCCGGTGGACCCAGTACTTC
once,TRBJ1-1,TRBD1,TRBV5-4,CASSSGTVRITEAFF,TGTGCCAGCAGCTCAGGGACAGTAAGAATCACTGAAGCTTTCTTT
few,TRBJ2-7,TRBD2,TRBV20-1,CSAPLAAAYEQYF,TGCAGTGCCCCGCTAGCGGCAGCCTACGAGCAGTACTTC
-,TRBJ2-7,-,TRBV9,CASSVGPGGSEQYF,TGTGCCAGCAGCGTAGGCCCAGGGGGGAGCGAGCAGTACTTC
-,TRBJ1-4,TRBD1,TRBV5-1,CASSEGQSATNEKLFF,TGCGCCAGCAGCGAGGGACAGTCGGCAACTAATGAAAAACTGTTTTTT
-,TRBJ1-2,-,TRBV12-3/TRBV12-4,CASSLSFGQVVSYGYTF,TGTGCCAGCAGTTTATCTTTCGGGCAGGTCGTAAGCTATGGCTACACCTTC
-,TRBJ1-1,-,TRBV5-1,CASSFVPGEAFF,TGCGCCAGCAGCTTTGTGCCCGGTGAAGCTTTCTTT
few,TRBJ2-4,-,TRBV6-2/TRBV6-3,CASSHGQTLAKNIQYF,TGTGCCAGCAGCCACGGACAGACCCTAGCCAAAAACATTCAGTACTTC
few,TRBJ2-7,TRBD1,TRBV29-1,CSVKQGADEQYF,TGCAGCGTAAAACAGGGGGCGGACGAGCAGTACTTC
-,TRBJ2-3,TRBD2,TRBV6-1,CASSWGRVGDTQYF,TGTGCCAGCAGTTGGGGGAGGGTAGGAGATACGCAGTATTTT
-,TRBJ2-1,TRBD2,TRBV7-8,CASSLGASGIEEFF,TGTGCCAGCAGCTTAGGGGCTAGCGGGATAGAAGAGTTCTTC
once,TRBJ2-4,TRBD1,TRBV12-3/TRBV12-4,CASSLTGGVGNIQYF,TGTGCCAGCAGTTTGACAGGGGGCGTGGGAAACATTCAGTACTTC
many,TRBJ2-5,TRBD1,TRBV10-3,CAISEPGTGAQETQYF,TGTGCCATCAGTGAGCCAGGGACAGGGGCACAAGAGACCCAGTACTTC
few,TRBJ2-7,-,TRBV18,CASSPGVSSYEQYF,TGTGCCAGCTCACCAGGGGTGTCGTCCTACGAGCAGTACTTC
few,TRBJ2-3,TRBD2,TRBV9,CASSVAGLAGGLDTQYF,TGTGCCAGCAGCGTAGCTGGACTAGCGGGGGGGCTTGATACGCAGTATTTT
few,TRBJ2-1,TRBD1,TRBV10-3,CAISGGDRSYNEQFF,TGTGCCATCAGTGGTGGGGACAGGTCCTACAATGAGCAGTTCTTC
-,TRBJ2-1,TRBD2,TRBV5-1,CVSSHGTSGYNEQFF,TGCGTCAGCAGCCATGGGACTAGCGGTTACAATGAGCAGTTCTTC
few,TRBJ1-6,-,TRBV7-9,CASSSPGGSSSYNSPLHF,TGTGCCAGCAGCTCCCCCGGGGGGTCAAGCTCCTATAATTCACCCCTCCACTTT
-,TRBJ2-3,TRBD2,TRBV4-1,CASSQDGLAGGTDTQYF,TGCGCCAGCAGCCAAGATGGACTAGCGGGAGGCACAGATACGCAGTATTTT
-,TRBJ2-3,-,TRBV7-6,CASSLQQLQRADTQYF,TGTGCCAGCAGCTTACAACAACTCCAGAGGGCAGATACGCAGTATTTT
few,TRBJ1-2,TRBD1,TRBV20-1,CSARGSQGVDGYTF,TGCAGTGCTAGGGGATCTCAGGGGGTTGATGGCTACACCTTC
-,TRBJ2-7,-,TRBV3-1,CASSGVGLKTEQYF,TGTGCCAGCAGCGGCGTGGGACTCAAAACCGAGCAGTACTTC
-,TRBJ2-3,TRBD1,TRBV4-2,CASSHGQGDTDTQYF,TGTGCCAGCAGCCATGGACAGGGCGACACAGATACGCAGTATTTT
-,TRBJ2-5,TRBD2,TRBV7-8,CASSRGLAGLQYF,TGTGCCAGCAGCCGGGGACTAGCGGGTCTCCAGTACTTC
-,TRBJ2-7,-,TRBV6-1,CASSEVGAREQYF,TGTGCCAGCAGTGAAGTGGGGGCGCGGGAGCAGTACTTC
many,TRBJ2-7,-,TRBV7-2,CASSFLDGGSSYEQYF,TGTGCCAGCAGCTTTCTAGATGGCGGTAGCTCCTACGAGCAGTACTTC
few,TRBJ2-3,TRBD2,TRBV15,CATRSGTRADTQYF,TGTGCCACCAGATCCGGGACTAGGGCAGATACGCAGTATTTT
few,TRBJ2-7,TRBD2,TRBV20-1,CSAIPLLAAYYEQYF,TGCAGTGCTATACCCCTACTAGCGGCCTACTACGAGCAGTACTTC
-,TRBJ1-1,-,TRBV28,CASSLSWGQRNTEAFF,TGTGCCAGCAGTTTATCATGGGGGCAAAGGAACACTGAAGCTTTCTTT
few,TRBJ1-2,TRBD1,TRBV6-1,CASRPRTVRGDGYTF,TGTGCCAGCAGACCCCGAACGGTCAGGGGGGATGGCTACACCTTC
-,TRBJ1-2,-,TRBV9,CVSSGGQHNYGYTF,TGTGTCAGCAGCGGTGGGCAGCATAACTATGGCTACACCTTC
-,TRBJ1-1,TRBD1,TRBV6-6,CASRAGQGYGAFF,TGTGCCAGCAGGGCCGGACAGGGTTATGGAGCTTTCTTT
-,TRBJ2-3,-,TRBV6-5,CASSYSDPRLANTQYF,TGTGCCAGCAGTTACTCGGACCCAAGATTAGCAAATACGCAGTATTTT
-,TRBJ1-1,-,TRBV20-1,CRARASKSTTLSFF,TGCAGGGCTAGAGCTTCGAAGAGCACGACGTTGTCTTTCTTT
few,TRBJ2-3,-,TRBV5-6,CASKSYRDGQYF,TGTGCCAGCAAGTCATACCGCGATGGGCAGTATTTT
-,TRBJ2-3,TRBD1,TRBV20-1,CSARDTGGNTDTQYF,TGCAGTGCTAGAGATACAGGGGGGAACACAGATACGCAGTATTTT
-,TRBJ2-3,TRBD1,TRBV20-1,CSAGDRGRSSTDTQYF,TGCAGTGCTGGAGACAGGGGCCGCTCTAGCACAGATACGCAGTATTTT
-,TRBJ2-7,-,TRBV20-1,CSADDGYEQYF,TGCAGTGCTGATGACGGTTACGAGCAGTACTTC
few,TRBJ2-7,TRBD1,TRBV28,CASKSPGQGVYEQYF,TGTGCCAGCAAATCCCCGGGACAGGGGGTCTACGAGCAGTACTTC
-,TRBJ1-1,-,TRBV27,CASRLGNMNTEAFF,TGTGCCAGCAGGCTTGGCAACATGAACACTGAAGCTTTCTTT
-,TRBJ1-1,TRBD1,TRBV3-1,CACSPWDRGRVAFF,TGTGCCTGCAGCCCTTGGGACAGGGGGCGCGTGGCTTTCTTT
many,TRBJ1-2,-,TRBV11-2,CASSYANYGYTF,TGTGCCAGCAGCTACGCGAACTATGGCTACACCTTC
-,TRBJ1-1,-,TRBV18,CASSPLWGAQAEAFF,TGTGCCAGCTCACCCCTTTGGGGGGCGCAGGCTGAAGCTTTCTTT
-,TRBJ1-5,-,TRBV6-5,CASSSPGDKNQPQHF,TGTGCCAGCAGTTCACCAGGGGATAAGAATCAGCCCCAGCATTTT
-,TRBJ2-6,-,TRBV29-1,CGERDNPGANVLTF,TGCGGCGAGCGAGACAACCCTGGGGCCAACGTCCTGACTTTC